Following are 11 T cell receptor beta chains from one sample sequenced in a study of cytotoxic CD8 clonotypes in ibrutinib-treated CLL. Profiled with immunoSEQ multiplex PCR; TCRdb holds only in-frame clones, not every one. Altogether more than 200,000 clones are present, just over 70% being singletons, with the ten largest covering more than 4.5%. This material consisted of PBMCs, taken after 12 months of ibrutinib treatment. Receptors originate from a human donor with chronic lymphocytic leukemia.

CDR3 residues: CASSGTGVTLTYEQYF. CDR3 nucleotide sequence: TGTGCCAGCAGCGGGACAGGGGTGACCCTCACCTACGAGCAGTACTTC. The chain couples TRBV28 to TRBJ2-7; TRBD1 aligns across 10 bases. The CDR3 consists of 16 residues. Germline CDR1 MDHEN, CDR2 SYDVKM. The ends lost 6 bases at V and 2 bases at J; junction bases unmatched: 10.

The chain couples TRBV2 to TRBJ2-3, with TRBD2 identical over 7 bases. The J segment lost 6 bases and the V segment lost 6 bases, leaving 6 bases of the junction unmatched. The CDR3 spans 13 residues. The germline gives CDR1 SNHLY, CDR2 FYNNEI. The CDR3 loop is CASSGPGGDTQYF. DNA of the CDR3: TGTGCCAGCAGCGGCCCCGGGGGGGATACGCAGTATTTT.

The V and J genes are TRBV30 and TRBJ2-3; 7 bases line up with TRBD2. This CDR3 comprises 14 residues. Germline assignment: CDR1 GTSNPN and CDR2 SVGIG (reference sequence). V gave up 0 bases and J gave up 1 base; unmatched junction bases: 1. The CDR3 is CAWSVRGGTDTQYF. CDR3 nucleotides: TGTGCCTGGAGTGTACGGGGGGGCACAGATACGCAGTATTTT.

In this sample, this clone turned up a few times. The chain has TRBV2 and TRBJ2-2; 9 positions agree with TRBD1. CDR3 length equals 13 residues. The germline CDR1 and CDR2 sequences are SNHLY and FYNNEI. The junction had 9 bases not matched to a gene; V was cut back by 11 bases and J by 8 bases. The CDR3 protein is CAGRDREFGELFF. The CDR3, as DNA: TGTGCCGGAAGGGACAGGGAATTTGGGGAGCTGTTTTTT. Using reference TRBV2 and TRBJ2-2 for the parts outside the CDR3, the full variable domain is EPEVTQTPSHQVTQMGQEVILRCVPISNHLYFYWYRQILGQKVEFLVSFYNNEISEKSEIFDDQFSVERPDGSNFTLKIRSTKLEDSAMYFCAGRDREFGELFFGEGSRLTVL.

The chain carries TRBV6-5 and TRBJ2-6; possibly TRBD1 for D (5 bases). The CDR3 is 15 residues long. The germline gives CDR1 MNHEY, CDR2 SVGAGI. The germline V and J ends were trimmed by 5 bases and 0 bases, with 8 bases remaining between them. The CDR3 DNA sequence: TGTGCCAGCAGTATGGGGCGCTCTGGGGCCAACGTCCTGACTTTC. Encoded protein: CASSMGRSGANVLTF.

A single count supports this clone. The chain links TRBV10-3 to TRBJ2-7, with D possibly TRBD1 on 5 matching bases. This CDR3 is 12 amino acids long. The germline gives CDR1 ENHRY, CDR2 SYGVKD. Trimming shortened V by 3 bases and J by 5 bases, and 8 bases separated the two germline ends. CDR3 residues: CAISDKGNEQYF. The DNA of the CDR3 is TGTGCCATCAGTGATAAGGGGAACGAGCAGTACTTC.

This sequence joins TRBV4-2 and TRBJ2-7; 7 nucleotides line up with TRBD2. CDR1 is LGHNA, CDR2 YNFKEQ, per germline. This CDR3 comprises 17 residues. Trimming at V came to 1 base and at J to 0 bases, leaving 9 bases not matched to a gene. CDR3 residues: CASSQGGAGLSSYEQYF. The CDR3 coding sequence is TGTGCCAGCAGCCAAGGAGGAGCGGGACTGAGCTCCTACGAGCAGTACTTC.

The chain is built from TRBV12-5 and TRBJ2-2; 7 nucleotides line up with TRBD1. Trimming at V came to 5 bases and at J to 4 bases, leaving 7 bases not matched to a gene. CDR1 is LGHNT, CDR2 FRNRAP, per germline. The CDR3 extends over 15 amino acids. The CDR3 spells CASGIGTVATGELFF. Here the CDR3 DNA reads TGTGCTAGTGGTATCGGGACAGTGGCCACCGGGGAGCTGTTTTTT.

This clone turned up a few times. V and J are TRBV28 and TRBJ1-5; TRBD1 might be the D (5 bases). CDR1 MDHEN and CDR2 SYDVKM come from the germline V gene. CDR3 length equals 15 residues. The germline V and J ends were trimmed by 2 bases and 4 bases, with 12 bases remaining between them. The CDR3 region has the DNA TGTGCCAGCAGTTTACGGGGCCAGTCTAATCAGCCCCAGCATTTT. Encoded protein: CASSLRGQSNQPQHF.

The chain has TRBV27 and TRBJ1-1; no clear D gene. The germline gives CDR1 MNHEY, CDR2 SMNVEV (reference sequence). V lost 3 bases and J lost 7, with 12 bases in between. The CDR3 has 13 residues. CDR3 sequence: CASSLSRQSEAFF. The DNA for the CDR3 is TGTGCCAGCAGTTTGAGCAGGCAGAGTGAAGCTTTCTTT.

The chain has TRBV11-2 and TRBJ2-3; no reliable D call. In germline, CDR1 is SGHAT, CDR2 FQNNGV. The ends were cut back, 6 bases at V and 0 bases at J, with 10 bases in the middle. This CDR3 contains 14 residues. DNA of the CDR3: TGTGCCAGCAGGCTGCAGCCAAGCACAGATACGCAGTATTTT. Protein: CASRLQPSTDTQYF.